This passage covers 30 T cell receptor beta chains from one sample sequenced in a study of tumor and adjacent non-tumor tissue in lung cancer. A modified ARM-PCR protocol with three rounds of nested PCR amplified TCRbeta. TCRdb ran MiXCR on the multiplex PCR reads and lists one entry per CDR3 protein. The sample carries under 95,000 distinct CDR3 sequences, 67% recorded once. This sample's RNA came from whole unsorted tissue. Sequencing was performed on lung tumor tissue. All receptors come from a man aged 60 to 69 with non-small cell lung cancer.

This chain links TRBV4-3 with TRBJ2-7, with 7 bases matching TRBD2. Per germline, CDR1 LGHNA and CDR2 YSLEER. The CDR3 runs to 15 residues. V dropped 4 bases and J dropped 1; count of bases not matched to a gene: 7. The CDR3 coding sequence is TGCGCCAGCAGCCGAGGACGGGAGGATTCCTACGAGCAGTACTTC. Translation gives CASSRGREDSYEQYF.

The genes are TRBV29-1 and TRBJ1-1; D gene uncertain. Germline values: CDR1 SQVTM, CDR2 ANQGSEA. V lost 4 bases to trimming and J lost 11 bases, with 14 bases between them. This CDR3 has 11 amino acids. CDR3 bases: TGCAGCGTTGGAGGAGGACGGGTTGCTTTCTTT. Its protein product is CSVGGGRVAFF.

This clonotype rates as medium-sized. This sequence joins TRBV4-3 and TRBJ1-1; D is undetermined. The V end lost 0 bases, the J end lost 4 bases, and 9 bases lay between the germline ends. This CDR3 comprises 14 residues. Germline V lookup: CDR1 LGHNA, CDR2 YSLEER. The CDR3 here is CASSQEITGTEAFF. CDR3 nucleotides: TGCGCCAGCAGCCAAGAAATCACGGGCACTGAAGCTTTCTTT.

This chain connects TRBV4-1 to TRBJ2-2, with 7 bases lining up with TRBD2. This CDR3 is built from 16 residues. The ends lost 5 bases at V and 3 bases at J; junction bases unmatched: 9. In germline, CDR1 is MGHRA, CDR2 YSYEKL. The CDR3 protein is CASSRLAGGDTGELFF. CDR3 in DNA: TGCGCCAGCAGCAGACTAGCAGGAGGTGACACCGGGGAGCTGTTTTTT.

V usage is TRBV11-2 and J usage is TRBJ2-5; no firm D call. V was clipped by 8 bases and J by 7 bases, with 11 bases between them. The CDR3 spans 11 residues. Germline V gives CDR1 SGHAT, CDR2 FQNNGV. This chain's CDR3 is CASSLGVTQYF. CDR3 coding DNA: TGTGCCAGCTCCCTAGGAGTGACCCAGTACTTC.

The chain uses TRBV5-1 and TRBJ2-2; no clear D gene. The CDR3 spans 15 residues. Germline V CDR1 and CDR2: SGHRS, YFSETQ. V lost 0 bases and J 4 bases, leaving 10 bases between the germline ends. The CDR3 protein is CASSLDLVGTGELFF. CDR3 DNA: TGCGCCAGCAGCTTGGACCTAGTGGGCACCGGGGAGCTGTTTTTT.

This clonotype was found once. The CDR3 end shows no conserved phenylalanine or tryptophan, and so a read error is likely. No DNA is shown, since the ends of the CDR3 on it are uncertain; the CDR3 is the one TCRdb lists. This chain uses TRBV12-3 or TRBV12-4 with TRBJ2-7; the table assigns TRBD2, which was not confirmed against the DNA. Including both end residues, the CDR3 is 15 amino acids long. The CDR3 protein is CASGTSGRASYEQSL.

Ten or more counts support this clonotype. This chain links TRBV4-2 with TRBJ2-5, with 7 bases aligning to TRBD1. CDR1 is LGHNA, CDR2 YNFKEQ, per germline. This CDR3 has 15 residues. V gave up 2 bases and J gave up 2 bases; unmatched junction bases: 5. The CDR3 is CASSQNRDRQETQYF. CDR3 sequence (DNA): TGTGCCAGCAGCCAAAACCGGGACAGACAAGAGACCCAGTACTTC.

The gene calls are TRBV9 and TRBJ1-1; unclear D gene. The V and J ends lost 4 bases and 1 base respectively, with 11 bases between them. There are 14 residues in the CDR3. Germline V gives CDR1 SGDLS, CDR2 YYNGEE. CDR3 nucleotide sequence: TGTGCCAGCAGCCCAAGGACTAGGAACACTGAAGCTTTCTTT. It specifies CASSPRTRNTEAFF.

Remarks on this clonotype: The junction departs from germline at one end; a sequencing error may be responsible. The rearrangement uses TRBV20-1 and TRBJ2-1; no clear D gene. The CDR3 consists of 15 residues. Per the germline V gene, CDR1 is DFQATT and CDR2 is SNEGSKA (reference sequence). The CDR3 region has the DNA TGCATTGCTAGAGTAACGCGCGGACCCTACAATGAGCAGTTCTTC. Translated: CIARVTRGPYNEQFF.

The chain couples TRBV6-2 or TRBV6-3 to TRBJ2-7; possible D gene TRBD2, 6 bases. The CDR3 totals 17 residues. Trimming cost V 2 bases and J 2 bases, with 19 bases left between them. Per germline, CDR1 MNHEY and CDR2 SVGEGT. CDR3 DNA sequence: TGTGCCAGCAGTTACGGTTTTGCGAACGGGGGACCCTACGAGCAGTACTTC. It translates to CASSYGFANGGPYEQYF.

A remark on this clonotype: Lacking the conserved final phenylalanine or tryptophan, this CDR3 likely reflects a read error. The V call is TRBV11-1, the J call TRBJ2-1; D is possibly TRBD1 or TRBD2 (6 bases each). This CDR3 comprises 14 residues. Germline CDR1 SGHAT, CDR2 FQDESV (reference sequence). The CDR3 spells CASSFIGRQDVQFL. CDR3 DNA sequence: TGTGCCAGTAGCTTCATCGGGAGACAGGATGTGCAGTTCTTA.

Comment on this clonotype: The germline gene is not matched at one end of the junction; a read error may be the cause. V usage is TRBV14 and J usage is TRBJ2-3; D gene ambiguous. Germline values: CDR1 SGHDN, CDR2 FVKESK. The CDR3 contains 18 residues. CDR3 region: CASSQIATLPACTDMQYF. As DNA, the CDR3 is TGTGCCAGCAGCCAAATAGCCACCTTACCGGCGTGCACAGATATGCAGTATTTT. The full variable domain, with the rest looked up from reference TRBV14 and TRBJ2-3, is EAGVTQFPSHSVIEKGQTVTLRCDPISGHDNLYWYRRVMGKEIKFLLHFVKESKQDESGMPNNRFLAERTGGTYSTLKVQPAELEDSGVYFCASSQIATLPACTDMQYFGPGTRLTVL.

To note about this clonotype: This may arise from a read error, as a much more abundant clone is one base away. The chain recombines TRBV30 with TRBJ2-1; D ambiguous. The CDR3 spans 14 residues. Germline V lookup: CDR1 GTSNPN, CDR2 SVGIG (reference sequence). Between the trimmed V and J ends, which lost 3 bases and 4 bases, there was a span of 13 bases. CDR3 in amino acids: CAWRDMDPYNEQFF. CDR3 nucleotide sequence: TGTGCCTGGAGAGACATGGACCCATACAATGAGCAGTTCTTC.

A note on this clonotype: Sequence at one end of the junction differs from germline and may be a read error. V and J are TRBV20-1 and TRBJ2-2; D might be TRBD2 (5 bases). Germline V lookup: CDR1 DFQATT, CDR2 SNEGSKA (reference sequence). The CDR3 length is 12 residues. CDR3 protein: CNAGQNTGELLF. The CDR3 region has the DNA TGCAATGCTGGGCAAAACACCGGGGAGCTGTTATTT.

As concerns this clonotype: Since no conserved phenylalanine or tryptophan closes the CDR3, a read error is the likely cause. The J gene is TRBJ2-2, the V gene TRBV6-5; 7 nucleotides line up with TRBD1. The CDR3 is made up of 15 amino acids. Germline assignment: CDR1 MNHEY and CDR2 SVGAGI. V dropped 6 bases and J dropped 1; count of bases not matched to a gene: 5. In DNA form, the CDR3 reads TGTGCCAGCAGCCTCCAGGGGGTGAACACCGGGGAGCTGTTTTAT. Its protein is CASSLQGVNTGELFY.

Comments on this clonotype: A much larger clone lies a single base off, so this may be a read error. This chain connects TRBV12-3 or TRBV12-4 to TRBJ2-7; 15 bases fit TRBD2. The CDR3 is made up of 17 amino acids. The CDR3 loop reads CASSPGLAGGQSCEQYF. CDR3 nucleotide sequence: TGTGCCAGCAGCCCGGGACTAGCGGGGGGTCAATCCTGCGAGCAGTACTTC.

Ten or more counts support this clonotype. J is TRBJ2-7 and V is TRBV14; D is unresolved. V was cut by 1 base and J by 6 bases, with 13 bases left in between. Germline assignment: CDR1 SGHDN and CDR2 FVKESK. The CDR3 runs to 14 residues. Here the CDR3 reads CASSQGVRSAEQYF. The CDR3 DNA reads TGTGCCAGCAGCCAAGGGGTTCGCTCGGCCGAGCAGTACTTC.

The rearrangement joins TRBV6-6 to TRBJ1-4, with TRBD1 as a possible D gene (6 bases). Trimming stripped 8 bases from V and 6 bases from J, with 13 bases between. From germline, CDR1 is MNHNY and CDR2 SVGAGI (reference sequence). This CDR3 is 13 amino acids long. The CDR3 DNA follows: TGTGCCAGCGTTGGGGGGCGCCATGAAAAACTGTTTTTT. Encoded protein: CASVGGRHEKLFF.

About this clonotype itself: Compared with germline, one end of the junction differs, possibly owing to a read error. The rearrangement uses TRBV28 and TRBJ2-6, with a tentative D call TRBD1 (5 bases). CDR1 and CDR2 (germline): MDHEN, SYDVKM. This CDR3 has 15 residues. DNA of the CDR3: TGTGCCAGCAGTTCCTATCCTTCTGGGGCCAACGCCCTGACTTTC. Its translation: CASSSYPSGANALTF.

Regarding this clonotype: This could be a read error, since a much larger clone is one nucleotide away. The chain is built from TRBV10-2 and TRBJ2-2, with D possibly being TRBD2 (5 bases). The germline gives CDR1 WSHSY, CDR2 SAAADI. This CDR3 has 15 amino acids. The CDR3 loop reads CASSEMGFHAGEMFF. CDR3 sequence (DNA): TGCGCCAGCAGTGAGATGGGTTTCCACGCCGGGGAGATGTTTTTT.

The chain employs TRBV6-2 or TRBV6-3 and TRBJ2-7; the D gene is possibly TRBD1 (5 bases). With 9 bases removed from V and 0 bases from J, the gap between germline ends came to 21 bases. Germline values: CDR1 MNHEY, CDR2 SVGEGT. The CDR3 covers 16 residues. DNA for the CDR3: TGTGCCAGTTCGAATGCCCGGACACCGAGCTCCTACGAGCAGTACTTC. Protein sequence: CASSNARTPSSYEQYF.

V and J are TRBV7-6 and TRBJ2-5; 8 nucleotides match TRBD1. Unmatched junction bases numbered 14, after V lost 5 bases and J lost 3 bases. Germline V gives CDR1 SGHVS, CDR2 FNYEAQ. This CDR3 has 17 residues. CDR3 sequence (DNA): TGTGCCAGCAGCCACCACAGGGGGTTGAATCCGGAAGAGACCCAGTACTTC. Amino acid sequence: CASSHHRGLNPEETQYF.

As concerns this clonotype: Its ends do not fully match the called genes, so a read error is possible. The chain recombines TRBV6-6 with TRBJ2-1; D gene uncertain. Germline V CDR1 and CDR2: MNHNY, SVGAGI (reference sequence). This CDR3 has 14 residues. The CDR3 DNA is TGTGCCAGCGAGGAGAGGTCCCCCTACTATGAGCAATTCTTC. Protein product: CASEERSPYYEQFF.

This clonotype has a count of ten or more. The chain employs TRBV28 and TRBJ1-5, with 9 bases fitting TRBD1. The germline V gene encodes CDR1 MDHEN and CDR2 SYDVKM. The CDR3 is made up of 16 amino acids. Trimming cost V 6 bases and J 7 bases; bases outside gene matches: 13. CDR3: CASRRRGQGERQPQHF. In DNA form, the CDR3 reads TGTGCCAGCAGAAGAAGGGGACAGGGAGAGAGGCAGCCCCAGCATTTT.

The sample holds many counts of this clonotype. The genes are TRBV30 and TRBJ1-2, with a tentative D call TRBD1 (5 bases). CDR1 is GTSNPN and CDR2 is SVGIG in the germline V gene (reference sequence). The CDR3 consists of 14 residues. Between the trimmed V and J ends, which lost 5 bases and 2 bases, there was a span of 15 bases. This CDR3 reads CAWEPTAPNYGYTF. Written as DNA, the CDR3 is TGTGCCTGGGAACCGACAGCCCCAAACTATGGCTACACCTTC.

To note about this clonotype: This may arise from a read error, as a much more abundant clone is one base away. CDR3 loop: CSATETGTGNQPLHF. The CDR3 nucleotides are TGCAGTGCTACCGAGACAGGGACGGGCAATCAGCCCCTGCATTTT. The V and J genes are TRBV20-1 and TRBJ1-5, with 7 bases aligning to TRBD1. In germline, CDR1 is DFQATT, CDR2 SNEGSKA (reference sequence). The CDR3 covers 15 residues.

About this clonotype itself: Relative to the germline gene, one junction end is altered; a read error may explain this. V usage is TRBV12-3 or TRBV12-4 and J usage is TRBJ2-7; weak D call: TRBD1 (5 bases). This CDR3 region has 14 residues. CDR3 amino acids: CASSRTWRTYEQCF. The CDR3 DNA reads as TGTGCCAGCAGTAGGACATGGAGAACCTACGAGCAGTGCTTC.

This clonotype has a count of ten or more. This chain joins TRBV20-1 and TRBJ1-2; possibly TRBD1 for D (5 bases). CDR3 length: 15 residues. The germline gives CDR1 DFQATT, CDR2 SNEGSKA (reference sequence). V lost 5 bases and J lost 0, with 16 bases in between. The CDR3 reads CSARSTGSPNYGYTF. CDR3 DNA sequence: TGCAGTGCTCGGTCCACAGGATCTCCTAACTATGGCTACACCTTC.

In regard to this clonotype: Germline is not matched at one junction end, which may reflect a read error. V usage is TRBV4-3 and J usage is TRBJ2-4; D is possibly TRBD2 (6 bases). The CDR3 consists of 16 residues. CDR1 and CDR2 (germline): LGHNA, YSLEER. CDR3 bases: TGCGCCAGCAGTCAAGACGCTAGCGAGATCAAAAACATTCAGTACTTC. Amino acid sequence: CASSQDASEIKNIQYF.